A selection of T cell receptor beta chains follows, all from one sample in a study of cytomegalovirus exposure and HLA in healthy donors. Sequenced by immunoSEQ multiplex PCR; TCRdb stores in-frame clones only, minus some. The top ten clones hold over 1.5% of a sample with tens of thousands of clones, about 80% of them seen once. What was sequenced was PBMCs. Every receptor here comes from a man aged 35 to 55 in good health and CMV-seronegative. Both conserved end residues are part of each CDR3. Fields, in order: V gene, clone size, D gene, J gene, CDR3 DNA, CDR3 protein. A D gene is named only where the DNA matches it firmly. A row's size may be missing; if present it is once, few, many or a size class.

>TRBV6-1|.|TRBD2|TRBJ2-3
TGTGCCAGCAGTGAATTAGCGGGGGGGAGCACAGATACGCAGTATTTT
CASSELAGGSTDTQYF
>TRBV29-1|.|.|TRBJ2-5
TGCAGCGTTGCTCACAACCAAGAGACCCAGTACTTC
CSVAHNQETQYF
>TRBV19|.|TRBD1|TRBJ2-2
TGTGCCAGTGAGGACAGGGGGAACACCGGGGAGCTGTTTTTT
CASEDRGNTGELFF
>TRBV7-9|.|.|TRBJ1-5
TGTTCCAGCACCTCCGGCAATCAGCCCCAGCATTTT
CSSTSGNQPQHF
>TRBV30|.|TRBD1|TRBJ1-2
TGTGCCCAGATACAGGGGGCGCATGGCTACACCTTC
CAQIQGAHGYTF
>TRBV7-2|.|TRBD2|TRBJ2-1
TGTGCCAGCAGCCGCGAGGGAGCGGGGGGGCTTCTTGAGCAGTTCTTC
CASSREGAGGLLEQFF
>TRBV30|.|TRBD1|TRBJ1-1
TGTGCCTGGGATGGGGACAGATGGACTGAAGCTTTCTTT
CAWDGDRWTEAFF
>TRBV7-9|.|TRBD1|TRBJ2-3
TGTGCCAGCAGCGTCTCGGGACAGGGTACCACAGATACGCAGTATTTT
CASSVSGQGTTDTQYF
>TRBV11-3|.|.|TRBJ2-7
TGTGCCAGCAGCTTAGATCGCCTGGGTAGCGCCTACGAGCAGTACTTC
CASSLDRLGSAYEQYF
>TRBV5-5|.|.|TRBJ1-5
TGTGCCAGCAGCCCCGGACAAGGTAGTCAGCCCCAGCATTTT
CASSPGQGSQPQHF
>TRBV30|.|.|TRBJ1-1
TGTGCCTGGAGCTCGGAGACCCCGACTGAAGCTTTCTTT
CAWSSETPTEAFF
>TRBV7-8|.|.|TRBJ1-6
TGTGCCAGCATCCCGGGACAATCAAGATCACCCCTCCACTTT
CASIPGQSRSPLHF
>TRBV7-7|.|.|TRBJ1-1
TGTGCTAGCAGCTCCACGGTGAACACTGAAGCTTTCTTT
CASSSTVNTEAFF
>TRBV11-2|.|.|TRBJ1-5
TGTGCCAGCAGCCTTACCAGGGGCGGTAATCAGCCCCAGCATTTT
CASSLTRGGNQPQHF
>TRBV19|.|.|TRBJ2-3
TGTGCCACCAAGGGGGGGACAGATACGCAGTATTTT
CATKGGTDTQYF
>TRBV5-4|.|.|TRBJ1-2
TGTGCCAGCAGTGGATACAGGACCTTTGTGGACGGTGACACCTTC
CASSGYRTFVDGDTF
>TRBV5-1|.|TRBD2|TRBJ2-1
TGCGCCAGCAGCCCCTCACTAGCGGGGTTTAACAATGAGCAGTTCTTC
CASSPSLAGFNNEQFF
>TRBV6-5|once|.|TRBJ1-2
TGTGCCAGCAGTACCCTCACAGGGAAGCGCGGCTACACCTTC
CASSTLTGKRGYTF
>TRBV4-1|.|.|TRBJ1-5
TGCGCCAGCAGCCAAGAGCCTGACGGTCCACTAGGGCCCCAGCATTTT
CASSQEPDGPLGPQHF
>TRBV6-6|few|.|TRBJ2-3
TGTGCCAGCAGTTACGTAAGCACAGATACGCAGTATTTT
CASSYVSTDTQYF
>TRBV12-5|.|TRBD1|TRBJ2-2
TGTGCTAGTGGTTCTCAGACCGGGACAGCGAACACCGGGGAGCTGTTTTTT
CASGSQTGTANTGELFF
>TRBV14|few|.|TRBJ2-7
TGTGCCAGCAGCCAAGCCTCAGGGCTCACCTACGAGCAGTACTTC
CASSQASGLTYEQYF
>TRBV6-1|once|.|TRBJ2-5
TGTGCCAGCAGTGAAGCAGGCGGGGGCCAGACCCAGTACTTC
CASSEAGGGQTQYF
>TRBV7-9|.|TRBD1|TRBJ1-5
TGTGCCAGCAGCCTACAGGGGATCGATCAGCCCCAGCATTTT
CASSLQGIDQPQHF
>TRBV18|few|.|TRBJ1-2
TGTGCCAGCTCACCCGGACAAGACTATGGCTACACCTTC
CASSPGQDYGYTF
>TRBV7-3|.|TRBD2|TRBJ2-2
TGTGCCAGCAGCTTGTTTACGGGGGGGCCGGGCACCGGGGAGCTGTTTTTT
CASSLFTGGPGTGELFF
>TRBV27|once|TRBD1|TRBJ1-1
TGTGCCAGCAGTCCAACAGGGGGCGGATTGGGCACTGAAGCTTTCTTT
CASSPTGGGLGTEAFF
>TRBV10-2|.|TRBD1|TRBJ1-1
TGCGCCAGCAGCGCGGACAGGGGGCGACAAGCTTTCTTT
CASSADRGRQAFF